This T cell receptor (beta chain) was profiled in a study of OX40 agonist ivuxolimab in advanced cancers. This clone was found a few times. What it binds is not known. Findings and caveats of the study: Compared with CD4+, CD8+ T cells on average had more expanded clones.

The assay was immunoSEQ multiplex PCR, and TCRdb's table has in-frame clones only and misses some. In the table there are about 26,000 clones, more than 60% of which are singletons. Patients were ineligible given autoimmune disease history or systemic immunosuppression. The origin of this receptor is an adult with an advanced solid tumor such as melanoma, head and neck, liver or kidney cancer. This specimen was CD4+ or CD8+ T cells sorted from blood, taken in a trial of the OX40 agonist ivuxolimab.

CDR3 in DNA: TGCAGCGTTGAAGCCCCGGACAGCAACTATGGCTACACCTTC. Amino acid sequence: CSVEAPDSNYGYTF. The chain couples TRBV29-1 to TRBJ1-2, with a tentative D call TRBD1 (6 bases). Trimming shortened V by 1 base and J by 2 bases, and 11 bases separated the two germline ends. From germline, CDR1 is SQVTM and CDR2 ANQGSEA. This CDR3 spans 14 amino acids.